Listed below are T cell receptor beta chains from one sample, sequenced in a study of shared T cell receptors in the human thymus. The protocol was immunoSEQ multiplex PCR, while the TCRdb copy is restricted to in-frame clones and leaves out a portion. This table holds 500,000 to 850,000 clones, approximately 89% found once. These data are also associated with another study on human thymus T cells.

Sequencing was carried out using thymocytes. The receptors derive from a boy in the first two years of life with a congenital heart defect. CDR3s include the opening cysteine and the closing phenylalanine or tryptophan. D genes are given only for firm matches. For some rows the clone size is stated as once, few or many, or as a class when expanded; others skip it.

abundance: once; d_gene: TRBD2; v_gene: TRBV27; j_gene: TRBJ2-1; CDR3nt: TGTGCCAGCAGTTTAAGAAAGCGGGAGTCCTCCTACAATGAGCAGTTCTTC; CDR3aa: CASSLRKRESSYNEQFF
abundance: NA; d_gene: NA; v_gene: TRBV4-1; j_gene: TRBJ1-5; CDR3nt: TGCGCCAGCAGCCAAGAATGGGGGGGCAATCAGCCCCAGCATTTT; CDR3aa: CASSQEWGGNQPQHF
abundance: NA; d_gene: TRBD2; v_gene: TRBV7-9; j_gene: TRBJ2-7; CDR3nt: TGTGCCATCTGCCGACTAGCGGGAAATGAGCAGTACTTC; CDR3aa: CAICRLAGNEQYF
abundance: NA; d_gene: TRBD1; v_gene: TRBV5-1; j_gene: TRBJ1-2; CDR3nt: TGCGCCAGCAGCGGGGACAGGGTTGGATATGGCTACACCTTC; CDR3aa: CASSGDRVGYGYTF
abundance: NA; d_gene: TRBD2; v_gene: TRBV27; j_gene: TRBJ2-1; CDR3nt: TGTGCCAGCAGTTTACTCCCGACTAGCGGGGGGGTCAATGAGCAGTTCTTC; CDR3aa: CASSLLPTSGGVNEQFF
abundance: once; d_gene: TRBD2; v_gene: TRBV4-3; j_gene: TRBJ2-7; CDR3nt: TGCGCCAGCAGCCAAGAGGGCGGGAGGCGATCCTACGAGCAGTACTTC; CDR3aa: CASSQEGGRRSYEQYF
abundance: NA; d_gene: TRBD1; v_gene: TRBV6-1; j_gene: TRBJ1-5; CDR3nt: TGTGCCAGCAAGTCGGGACAGGGAGGACAGCCCCAGCATTTT; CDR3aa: CASKSGQGGQPQHF
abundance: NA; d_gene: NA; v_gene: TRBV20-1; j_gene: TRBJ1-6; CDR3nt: TGCAGTGCAGGGCGGGGTTCACCCCTCCACTTT; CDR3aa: CSAGRGSPLHF
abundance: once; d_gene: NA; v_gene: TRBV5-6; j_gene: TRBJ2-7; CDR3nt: TGTGCCAGCAGCTACACGGAGGAGCGGAGCTACGAGCAGTACTTC; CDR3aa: CASSYTEERSYEQYF
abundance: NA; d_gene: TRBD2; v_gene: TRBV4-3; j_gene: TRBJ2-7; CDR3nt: TGCGCCAGCAGCCAAGAAGATAGCGGGGGTCCCACGATCTACGAGCAGTACTTC; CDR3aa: CASSQEDSGGPTIYEQYF
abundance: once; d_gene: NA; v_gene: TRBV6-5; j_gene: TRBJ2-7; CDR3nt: TGTGCCAGCAGTTACTCGTGGGCTAGCGACCCCTACGAGCAGTACTTC; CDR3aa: CASSYSWASDPYEQYF
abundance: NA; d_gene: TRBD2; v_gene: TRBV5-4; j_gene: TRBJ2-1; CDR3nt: TGTGCCAGCAGCCTGGGACTAGCGGGAGGGAACGAGCAGTTCTTC; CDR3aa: CASSLGLAGGNEQFF
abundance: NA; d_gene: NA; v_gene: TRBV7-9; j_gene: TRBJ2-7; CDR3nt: TGTGCCAGCAGCTCCCCGGGGGTTTCGACTGACGAGCAGTACTTC; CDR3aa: CASSSPGVSTDEQYF
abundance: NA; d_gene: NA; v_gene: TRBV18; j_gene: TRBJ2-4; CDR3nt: TGTGCCAGCTCACCACGGAAGCGCGGGGACTTGGGCAAAAACATTCAGTACTTC; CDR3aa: CASSPRKRGDLGKNIQYF
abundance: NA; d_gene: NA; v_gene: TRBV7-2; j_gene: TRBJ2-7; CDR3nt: TGTGCCAGCAGCTCCCGGGACACCTACGAGCAGTACTTC; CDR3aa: CASSSRDTYEQYF
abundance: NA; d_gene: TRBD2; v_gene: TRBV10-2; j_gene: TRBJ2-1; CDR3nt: TGCGCCAGCACGACTAGCGGGAGAATGAATGAGCAGTTCTTC; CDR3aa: CASTTSGRMNEQFF
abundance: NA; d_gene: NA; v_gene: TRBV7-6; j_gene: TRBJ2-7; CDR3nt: TGTGCCAGCAGCTTAGAGGCAGGGATCCCCTACGAGCAGTACTTC; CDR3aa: CASSLEAGIPYEQYF
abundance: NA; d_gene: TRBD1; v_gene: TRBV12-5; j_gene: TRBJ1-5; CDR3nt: TGTGCTAGTGGTTTGGCGACAGGGGGGGATCAGCCCCAGCATTTT; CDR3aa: CASGLATGGDQPQHF
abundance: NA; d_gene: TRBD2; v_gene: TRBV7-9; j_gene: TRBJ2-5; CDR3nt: TGTGCCAGCAGCTTTCCAACGTCCCATAGCGGGAGGGGTGAGACCCAGTACTTC; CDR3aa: CASSFPTSHSGRGETQYF
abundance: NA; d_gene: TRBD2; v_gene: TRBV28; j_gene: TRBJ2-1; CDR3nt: TGTGCCAGCAGTTTATTCCGACTAGCGGGGGGGCTGGGTGAGCAGTTCTTC; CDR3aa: CASSLFRLAGGLGEQFF
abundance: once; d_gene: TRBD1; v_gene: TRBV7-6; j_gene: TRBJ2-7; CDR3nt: TGTGCCAGCAGCGCCGGGACAGCCTACGAGCAGTACTTC; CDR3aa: CASSAGTAYEQYF
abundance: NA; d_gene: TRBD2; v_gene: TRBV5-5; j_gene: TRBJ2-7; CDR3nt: TGTGCCAGCAGCTTAGGACTAGCGGGAATTTACGAGCAGTACTTC; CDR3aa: CASSLGLAGIYEQYF
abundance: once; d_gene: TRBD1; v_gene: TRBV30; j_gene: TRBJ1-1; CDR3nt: TGTGCCTGGGCTACAGGGGACACTGAAGCTTTCTTT; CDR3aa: CAWATGDTEAFF
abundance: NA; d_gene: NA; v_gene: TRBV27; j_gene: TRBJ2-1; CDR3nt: TGTGCCAGCAGTTTATCCCGATCGACACACAATGAGCAGTTCTTC; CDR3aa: CASSLSRSTHNEQFF
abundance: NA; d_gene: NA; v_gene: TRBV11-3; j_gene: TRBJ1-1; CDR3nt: TGTGCCAGCAGCCGGAACAGTGGCACTGAAGCTTTCTTT; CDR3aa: CASSRNSGTEAFF
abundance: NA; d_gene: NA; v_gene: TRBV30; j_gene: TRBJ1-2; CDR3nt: TGTGCCTGGAGTTCCGGTGAGGATGGCTACACCTTC; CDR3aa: CAWSSGEDGYTF
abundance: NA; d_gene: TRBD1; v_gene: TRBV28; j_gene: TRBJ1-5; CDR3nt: TGTGCCAGCAGTACAGGGGCCGTCAATCAGCCCCAGCATTTT; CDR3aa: CASSTGAVNQPQHF
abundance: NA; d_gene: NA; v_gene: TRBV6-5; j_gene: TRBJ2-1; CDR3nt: TGTGCCAGCAGTTACTCCTCGGAGTTCGGTGAGCAGTTCTTC; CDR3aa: CASSYSSEFGEQFF
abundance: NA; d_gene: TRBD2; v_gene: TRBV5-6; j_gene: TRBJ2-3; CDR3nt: TGTGCCAGCAGCTTGGCTAGCGGGAGGGCCCGAGATACGCAGTATTTT; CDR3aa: CASSLASGRARDTQYF
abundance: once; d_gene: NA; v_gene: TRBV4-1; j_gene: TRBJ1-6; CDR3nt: TGCGCCAGCAGCCAAGATCGCGGGGGCAATTCACCCCTCCACTTT; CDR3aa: CASSQDRGGNSPLHF
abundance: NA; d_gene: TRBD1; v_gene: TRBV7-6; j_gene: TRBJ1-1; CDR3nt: TGTGCCAGCAGCTTAGCGGGGTTGCAGGGACAGGGGGCCCTGGACACTGAAGCTTTCTTT; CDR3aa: CASSLAGLQGQGALDTEAFF
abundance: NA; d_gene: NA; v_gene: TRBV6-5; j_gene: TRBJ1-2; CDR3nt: TGTGCCAGCAGTTATGAGGGTGGAGGGTCTAACTATGGCTACACCTTC; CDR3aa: CASSYEGGGSNYGYTF
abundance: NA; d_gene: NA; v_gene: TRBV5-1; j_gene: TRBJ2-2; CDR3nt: TGCGCCAGCAGCCGCCCCCGGGTGCCCACCGGGGAGCTGTTTTTT; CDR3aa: CASSRPRVPTGELFF
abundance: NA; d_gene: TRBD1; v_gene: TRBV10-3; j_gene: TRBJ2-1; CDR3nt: TGTGCCATCAAGGCCGAGACAGGGGGGAACAATGAGCAGTTCTTC; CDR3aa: CAIKAETGGNNEQFF
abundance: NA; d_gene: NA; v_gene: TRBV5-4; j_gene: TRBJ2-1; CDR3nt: TGTGCCAGCGCGAAAACTAGCCACAACAATGAGCAGTTCTTC; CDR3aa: CASAKTSHNNEQFF
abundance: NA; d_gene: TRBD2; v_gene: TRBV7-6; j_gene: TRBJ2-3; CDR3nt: TGTGCCAGCAGCTTCGATACTCCGGGACTAGCGGGACTAACTAAATTCACAGATACGCAGTATTTT; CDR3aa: CASSFDTPGLAGLTKFTDTQYF
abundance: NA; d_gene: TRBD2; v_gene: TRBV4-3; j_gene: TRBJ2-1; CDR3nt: TGCGCCAGCAGCCGCGGTCCCGGGACTAGCGGGACAGATGAGCAGTTCTTC; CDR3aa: CASSRGPGTSGTDEQFF
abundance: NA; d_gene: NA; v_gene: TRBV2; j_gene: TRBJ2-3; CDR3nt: TGTGCCACGGGGCGTCTAGCGCGCCATTGGGGCCTTTGGCAAGATACGCAGTATTTT; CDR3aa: CATGRLARHWGLWQDTQYF
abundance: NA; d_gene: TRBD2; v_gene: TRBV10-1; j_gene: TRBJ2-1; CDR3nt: TGCGCCAGCAGTGATGAGCGGGATTACAATGAGCAGTTCTTC; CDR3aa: CASSDERDYNEQFF